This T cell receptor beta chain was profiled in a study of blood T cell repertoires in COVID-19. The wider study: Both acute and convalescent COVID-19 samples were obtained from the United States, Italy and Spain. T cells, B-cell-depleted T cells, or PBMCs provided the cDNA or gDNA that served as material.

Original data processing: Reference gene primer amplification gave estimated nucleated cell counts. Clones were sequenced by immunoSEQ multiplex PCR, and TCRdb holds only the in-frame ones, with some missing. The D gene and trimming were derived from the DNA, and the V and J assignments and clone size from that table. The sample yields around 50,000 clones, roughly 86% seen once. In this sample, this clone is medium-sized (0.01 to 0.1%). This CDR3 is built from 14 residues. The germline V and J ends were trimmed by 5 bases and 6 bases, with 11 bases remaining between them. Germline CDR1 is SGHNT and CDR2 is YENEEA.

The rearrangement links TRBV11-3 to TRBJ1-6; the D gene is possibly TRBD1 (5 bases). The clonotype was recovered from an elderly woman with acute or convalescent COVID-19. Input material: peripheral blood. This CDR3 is CASSLDRPNSPLHF. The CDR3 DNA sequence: TGTGCCAGCAGCCTTGACAGACCTAATTCACCCCTCCACTTT.